The next 19 T cell receptor beta chains were all read from a single sample in a study of shared T cell receptors in the human thymus. Sequenced by immunoSEQ multiplex PCR; TCRdb stores in-frame clones only, minus some. Of about 500,000 clones listed, approximately 80% are singletons. These same data were also listed under a study on human thymus T cells.

The sample consisted of thymocytes. The receptor source for this set is a boy under three years old with a congenital heart defect.

J is TRBJ2-1 and V is TRBV4-3; tentative D call: TRBD2 (5 bases). There are 19 residues in the CDR3. Looked up from germline, CDR1 is LGHNA and CDR2 is YSLEER. V was clipped by 0 bases and J by 0 bases, with 18 bases between them. Here the CDR3 reads CASSQDGRLFPSSYNEQFF. The CDR3 nucleotides are TGCGCCAGCAGCCAAGATGGAAGACTATTCCCTAGCTCCTACAATGAGCAGTTCTTC.

The chain is built from TRBV7-3 and TRBJ2-5; TRBD2 aligns across 9 bases. The germline V gene has CDR1 SGHTA and CDR2 FQGTGA. The CDR3 contains 18 residues. V dropped 2 bases and J dropped 4; count of bases not matched to a gene: 14. The CDR3 sequence: CASSLEEGGRGLVETQYF. The CDR3 bases are TGTGCCAGCAGCTTAGAGGAGGGCGGGAGGGGTCTGGTAGAGACCCAGTACTTC.

The sample holds a few counts of this clone. The chain combines TRBV9 with TRBJ2-3; 10 positions match TRBD1. The CDR3 spans 18 residues. J gave up 5 bases and V 4 bases, and 16 bases lay outside the gene matches. Germline CDR1 SGDLS, CDR2 YYNGEE. DNA of the CDR3: TGTGCCAGCAGCCCCCGGGAGGGACAGGGGCCACCGGGAGATACGCAGTATTTT. It translates to CASSPREGQGPPGDTQYF. The full variable domain, completed using reference TRBV9 and TRBJ2-3, is DSGVTQTPKHLITATGQRVTLRCSPRSGDLSVYWYQQSLDQGLQFLIQYYNGEERAKGNILERFSAQQFPDLHSELNLSSLELGDSALYFCASSPREGQGPPGDTQYFGPGTRLTVL.

The rearrangement uses TRBV14 and TRBJ2-7; a possible D gene is TRBD1 (7 bases). With 5 bases removed from V and 9 bases from J, the gap between germline ends came to 14 bases. The CDR3 is 12 amino acids. CDR1 and CDR2 (germline): SGHDN, FVKESK. This CDR3 is CASSEPGGRQYF. DNA of the CDR3: TGTGCCAGCAGCGAACCAGGGGGGAGGCAGTACTTC.

This chain links TRBV27 with TRBJ2-7; 11 nucleotides align to TRBD2. The trim removed 5 bases at V and 3 bases at J, leaving 9 bases unmatched. Germline loops: CDR1 MNHEY, CDR2 SMNVEV (reference sequence). The CDR3 spans 16 residues. In DNA form, the CDR3 reads TGTGCCAGCAGTAGAATAGCGGGAGGGCCGGACTACGAGCAGTACTTC. Translation gives CASSRIAGGPDYEQYF.

The V and J genes are TRBV7-9 and TRBJ1-5; the match to TRBD1 covers 9 bases. The CDR3 has 16 amino acids. Per germline, CDR1 SEHNR and CDR2 FQNEAQ (reference sequence). With 5 bases clipped from V and 2 bases from J, the junction kept 7 bases outside the gene matches. The CDR3 sequence is CASSATGTGRNQPQHF. Written as DNA, the CDR3 is TGTGCCAGCAGCGCTACCGGGACAGGGCGCAATCAGCCCCAGCATTTT.

The genes are TRBV6-5 and TRBJ2-1; D is possibly TRBD2 (6 bases). Germline V CDR1 and CDR2: MNHEY, SVGAGI. The CDR3 totals 15 residues. V dropped 4 bases and J dropped 7 bases, with 17 bases sitting between them. CDR3 bases: TGTGCCAGCAGTTTCGGACGAAGCCGGGGGAATGAGCAGTTCTTC. This codes for CASSFGRSRGNEQFF.

This clone appeared a few times. The J gene is TRBJ2-7, the V gene TRBV9; tentatively, D is TRBD2 (5 bases). Germline V CDR1 and CDR2: SGDLS, YYNGEE. The CDR3 is 15 amino acids. V lost 2 bases and J lost 2, with 14 bases in between. Written as DNA, the CDR3 is TGTGCCAGCAGCGTCGGTGGGAGTTGCACCTACGAGCAGTACTTC. This encodes CASSVGGSCTYEQYF.

The chain is built from TRBV30 and TRBJ1-3; no clear D. The CDR3 has 16 residues. V lost 0 bases and J 0 bases, leaving 12 bases between the germline ends. Germline loops: CDR1 GTSNPN, CDR2 SVGIG (reference sequence). CDR3 in DNA: TGTGCCTGGAGTGTTAACAGTTCCCTCTCTGGAAACACCATATATTTT. As protein: CAWSVNSSLSGNTIYF.

The CDR3 DNA follows: TGTGCCATCAGCCCAGATGGGACTAGCGGGAGCGGTGAGCAGTTCTTC. As protein: CAISPDGTSGSGEQFF. The chain employs TRBV10-3 and TRBJ2-1; 14 nucleotides agree with TRBD2. CDR1 and CDR2 from the germline V gene are ENHRY and SYGVKD. Trimming took 6 bases from V and 9 from J; bases not matched to a gene: 10. The length of the CDR3 is 16 residues.

The rearrangement joins TRBV19 to TRBJ2-7, with TRBD2 matching over 7 bases. J lost 0 bases, V lost 2 bases, and 10 bases had no gene match. From germline, CDR1 is LNHDA and CDR2 SQIVND (reference sequence). The CDR3 is made up of 17 amino acids. In DNA form, the CDR3 reads TGTGCCAGTAGTATATCCCCTGGCGGGAGACGCTCCTACGAGCAGTACTTC. Protein: CASSISPGGRRSYEQYF.

This rearrangement joins TRBV27 to TRBJ1-5, with unresolved D. V gave up 2 bases and J gave up 3 bases, with 11 bases separating them. Germline CDR1 MNHEY, CDR2 SMNVEV (reference sequence). The CDR3 consists of 15 residues. DNA of the CDR3: TGTGCCAGCAGTTTAGAACGGACTTTCAATCAGCCCCAGCATTTT. Its translation: CASSLERTFNQPQHF.

A few counts support this clone. The V gene is TRBV11-2, the J gene TRBJ1-2; tentative D call: TRBD1 (5 bases). There are 15 residues in the CDR3. Germline CDR1 and CDR2: SGHAT and FQNNGV. V was shortened by 5 bases and J by 4 bases, with 17 bases between the two germline ends. CDR3 region: CASSPKVDRAYGYTF. The CDR3 bases are TGTGCCAGCAGCCCAAAGGTCGACAGAGCCTATGGCTACACCTTC.

The chain carries TRBV5-4 and TRBJ2-1; 10 nucleotides match TRBD2. The V gene end was trimmed by 2 bases and the J gene end by 3 bases; junction bases not matched to a gene: 5. This CDR3 comprises 16 residues. CDR1 is SGHNT, CDR2 YYREEE, per germline (reference sequence). The CDR3: CASSFSSGRFYNEQFF. CDR3 nucleotide sequence: TGTGCCAGCAGCTTCTCTAGCGGGAGATTCTACAATGAGCAGTTCTTC.

V usage is TRBV6-5 and J usage is TRBJ1-2; D ambiguous. There are 15 residues in the CDR3. V lost 5 bases to trimming and J lost 6 bases, with 19 bases between them. Per the germline V gene, CDR1 is MNHEY and CDR2 is SVGAGI. CDR3 sequence (DNA): TGTGCCAGCAGTCGGAAACACCACAGATCCCATGGCTACACCTTC. This sequence encodes CASSRKHHRSHGYTF.

This sequence joins TRBV9 and TRBJ2-1, with unresolved D. The CDR3 loop spans 12 amino acids. The germline V and J ends were trimmed by 0 bases and 14 bases, with 12 bases remaining between them. Germline assignment: CDR1 SGDLS and CDR2 YYNGEE. The CDR3 DNA reads as TGTGCCAGCAGCGTAGTAAACTCCCCGAAGTTCTTC. Translation gives CASSVVNSPKFF. Variable domain in full (rest from reference TRBV9 and TRBJ2-1): DSGVTQTPKHLITATGQRVTLRCSPRSGDLSVYWYQQSLDQGLQFLIQYYNGEERAKGNILERFSAQQFPDLHSELNLSSLELGDSALYFCASSVVNSPKFFGPGTRLTVL.

The J gene is TRBJ1-1, the V gene TRBV30; TRBD1 is a possible D gene (5 bases). Germline loops: CDR1 GTSNPN, CDR2 SVGIG (reference sequence). The CDR3 contains 13 residues. Trimming shortened V by 8 bases and J by 4 bases, and 17 bases separated the two germline ends. CDR3 sequence reads: CATRPGGGTEAFF. The CDR3 DNA reads as TGTGCCACGCGCCCCGGGGGAGGCACTGAAGCTTTCTTT.

The V call is TRBV10-2, the J call TRBJ2-7; D might be TRBD2 (6 bases). V was cut by 7 bases and J by 4 bases, with 17 bases left in between. From germline, CDR1 is WSHSY and CDR2 SAAADI. The CDR3 length is 14 residues. The CDR3 spells CASTARSGEYEQYF. The CDR3 DNA follows: TGCGCCAGCACCGCTAGGTCGGGAGAGTACGAGCAGTACTTC.

This rearrangement joins TRBV19 to TRBJ2-5; tentative D call: TRBD2 (7 bases). Per germline, CDR1 LNHDA and CDR2 SQIVND (reference sequence). V was trimmed by 1 base and J by 5 bases, leaving 14 bases between them. CDR3 length: 15 amino acids. The CDR3 loop reads CASSIALGGQETQYF. The CDR3 DNA follows: TGTGCCAGTAGTATAGCGCTGGGGGGGCAGGAGACCCAGTACTTC.